Listed below are T cell receptor beta chains from one sample, sequenced in a study of T cells after yellow fever vaccination. TCRdb reprocessed the 5' RACE reads via MiXCR and lists one record per CDR3 protein. The sample holds about 74,000 distinct CDR3 sequences, more than 5.5% seen once. Source: CD8+ T cells sorted from PBMCs, taken roughly 5 days after the first yellow fever vaccination. These receptors were taken from a man between 18 and 35 years old who received the YFV17D yellow fever vaccine. CDR3s include the opening cysteine and the closing phenylalanine or tryptophan. Each record gives: clone size, V gene, D gene, J gene, CDR3 protein, CDR3 DNA. A D gene is named only where the DNA matches it firmly. Some rows mark clone size as missing; the rest say once, few, many or name a class of expanded clone.

few	TRBV5-4	NA	TRBJ2-2	CASSLAGRYTGELFF	TGTGCCAGCAGCTTGGCAGGCCGTTACACCGGGGAGCTGTTTTTT
few	TRBV7-8	NA	TRBJ1-1	CASSFPGEKMNTEAFF	TGTGCCAGCAGCTTCCCGGGAGAAAAAATGAACACTGAAGCTTTCTTT
few	TRBV18	TRBD2	TRBJ2-4	CASSPTWPSGSKNIQYF	TGTGCCAGCTCGCCCACCTGGCCTAGCGGGTCCAAAAACATTCAGTACTTC
few	TRBV7-6	NA	TRBJ2-1	CASSRGGGDYNEQFF	TGTGCCAGCAGCCGGGGAGGGGGGGACTACAATGAGCAGTTCTTC
few	TRBV20-1	TRBD2	TRBJ2-3	CSARAWLAGASTDTQYF	TGCAGTGCTAGAGCCTGGCTAGCGGGGGCCAGCACAGATACGCAGTATTTT
NA	TRBV12-3/TRBV12-4	NA	TRBJ2-1	CASSFSYNEQFF	TGTGCCAGCAGTTTTTCATACAATGAGCAGTTCTTC
NA	TRBV4-3	TRBD1	TRBJ1-1	CASSRDRFYTEAFF	TGCGCCAGCAGCCGGGACAGGTTTTACACTGAAGCTTTCTTT
many	TRBV6-5	NA	TRBJ1-1	CASSYSQNTEAFF	TGTGCCAGCAGTTACTCACAGAACACTGAAGCTTTCTTT
many	TRBV7-8	NA	TRBJ1-1	CASQGLTEAFF	TGTGCCAGCCAGGGGCTGACTGAAGCTTTCTTT
NA	TRBV5-1	NA	TRBJ1-2	CASSTRGTDPYGYTF	TGCGCCAGCAGCACGAGGGGGACGGATCCCTATGGCTACACCTTC
few	TRBV6-2/TRBV6-3	NA	TRBJ2-2	CASSYGAGTGELFF	TGTGCCAGCAGTTACGGGGCAGGCACCGGGGAGCTGTTTTTT
NA	TRBV20-1	NA	TRBJ2-2	CSAVKTGNTGELFF	TGCAGTGCCGTTAAGACAGGGAACACCGGGGAGCTGTTTTTT
NA	TRBV12-3/TRBV12-4	NA	TRBJ2-1	CASYSSYNEQFF	TGTGCCAGTTATAGCTCCTACAATGAGCAGTTCTTC
NA	TRBV25-1	NA	TRBJ1-2	CASRGTGYGYTF	TGTGCCAGCAGAGGGACTGGCTATGGCTACACCTTC
many	TRBV5-5	TRBD1	TRBJ1-4	CASSLRAGGPNNEKLFF	TGTGCCAGCAGCTTGAGGGCAGGGGGCCCTAACAATGAAAAACTGTTTTTT
few	TRBV28	TRBD2	TRBJ2-3	CASHTGLAGLSTDTQYF	TGTGCCAGCCACACGGGACTAGCGGGGTTAAGCACAGATACGCAGTATTTT
few	TRBV7-2	NA	TRBJ1-1	CASSSFFTNTEAFF	TGTGCCAGCAGCTCTTTCTTCACGAACACTGAAGCTTTCTTT
few	TRBV7-9	TRBD1	TRBJ1-3	CASSPTPGQGSGNTIYF	TGTGCCAGCAGCCCCACTCCGGGACAGGGATCGGGAAACACCATATATTTT
NA	TRBV5-1	NA	TRBJ1-1	CASTRRAEAFF	TGCGCCAGCACCCGGCGGGCTGAAGCTTTCTTT
few	TRBV6-1	NA	TRBJ2-2	CASTRDSYGGELFF	TGTGCCAGCACCCGGGACTCCTACGGCGGGGAGCTGTTTTTT
few	TRBV7-6	NA	TRBJ2-2	CASSLWGGELFF	TGTGCCAGCAGCTTATGGGGTGGGGAGCTGTTTTTT
many	TRBV27	TRBD1	TRBJ2-2	CASRDRGQITGELFF	TGTGCCAGCAGGGACAGGGGGCAGATCACCGGGGAGCTGTTTTTT
many	TRBV3-1	NA	TRBJ1-4	CASSPPARGDEKLFF	TGTGCCAGCAGCCCCCCGGCCCGGGGGGATGAAAAACTGTTTTTT
few	TRBV5-1	NA	TRBJ2-6	CASSPTEYSGANVLTF	TGCGCCAGCAGCCCGACGGAGTACTCTGGGGCCAACGTCCTGACTTTC
many	TRBV12-5	NA	TRBJ2-1	CASGLVLGGPYNEQFF	TGTGCTAGTGGTTTGGTACTGGGGGGCCCGTACAATGAGCAGTTCTTC
NA	TRBV4-3	NA	TRBJ1-1	CASSQGRFSTEAFF	TGCGCCAGCAGCCAAGGTCGGTTTTCGACGGAAGCTTTCTTT
few	TRBV4-3	NA	TRBJ2-2	CASSLPSGELFF	TGCGCCAGCAGCCTCCCGAGCGGGGAGCTGTTTTTT
few	TRBV12-3/TRBV12-4	NA	TRBJ2-5	CASSGAGVETQYF	TGTGCCAGCAGTGGGGCAGGGGTCGAGACCCAGTACTTC
many	TRBV27	TRBD1	TRBJ2-3	CASSSYRTGDTDTQYF	TGTGCCAGCAGCAGCTATCGGACAGGAGACACAGATACGCAGTATTTT
many	TRBV10-3	TRBD1	TRBJ2-1	CAIRTGASYNEQFF	TGTGCCATCAGAACAGGGGCCTCCTACAATGAGCAGTTCTTC
NA	TRBV15	NA	TRBJ2-5	CATSRDLGLTATQYF	TGTGCCACCAGCAGAGATCTGGGCCTTACGGCGACCCAGTACTTC
few	TRBV4-1	NA	TRBJ2-1	CASSQVLGSEQFF	TGCGCCAGCAGCCAGGTACTAGGCTCTGAGCAGTTCTTC
few	TRBV5-1	TRBD2	TRBJ2-1	CASSPGPSGDLSYNEQFF	TGCGCCAGCAGCCCGGGCCCTAGCGGGGACCTCTCCTACAATGAGCAGTTCTTC
NA	TRBV6-2/TRBV6-3	TRBD1	TRBJ2-7	CASTASGTGLYEQYF	TGTGCCAGCACCGCGTCCGGGACAGGGCTCTACGAGCAGTACTTC
many	TRBV4-3	NA	TRBJ2-7	CASSQDLGDYEQYF	TGCGCCAGCAGCCAAGATCTTGGAGACTACGAGCAGTACTTC
few	TRBV4-2	NA	TRBJ2-7	CASSQTGTYEQYF	TGTGCCAGCAGCCAAACAGGGACCTACGAGCAGTACTTC
few	TRBV2	NA	TRBJ1-1	CASNWELNTEAFF	TGTGCCAGCAATTGGGAGCTGAACACTGAAGCTTTCTTT
many	TRBV12-3/TRBV12-4	NA	TRBJ2-2	CATNAGKETGELFF	TGTGCCACCAATGCGGGAAAGGAAACCGGGGAGCTGTTTTTT
NA	TRBV27	NA	TRBJ2-3	CASSEAPYTDTQYF	TGTGCCAGCAGTGAAGCGCCTTACACAGATACGCAGTATTTT
few	TRBV20-1	NA	TRBJ2-7	CSASDLSSYEQYF	TGCAGTGCGTCGGACCTAAGCTCCTACGAGCAGTACTTC
few	TRBV5-1	NA	TRBJ2-3	CASSRLGDTHYF	TGCGCCAGCAGCCGACTGGGAGATACGCACTATTTT
few	TRBV19	TRBD1	TRBJ2-7	CASSLGTGVSYEQYF	TGTGCCAGTAGCCTCGGGACAGGGGTATCCTACGAGCAGTACTTC
NA	TRBV7-9	NA	TRBJ2-3	CASSLGTPRDTQYF	TGTGCCAGCAGCTTAGGGACCCCGAGGGATACGCAGTATTTT
few	TRBV12-3/TRBV12-4	TRBD2	TRBJ2-3	CATLVLIPGGDTQYF	TGTGCCACCCTAGTCCTTATACCGGGGGGGGATACGCAGTATTTT
many	TRBV7-9	TRBD1	TRBJ2-4	CASSPRQGLAKNIQYF	TGTGCCAGCAGCCCGCGACAGGGATTAGCCAAAAACATTCAGTACTTC
few	TRBV7-9	NA	TRBJ2-3	CASSLLETDTQYF	TGTGCCAGCAGCTTACTAGAGACAGATACGCAGTATTTT